What follows are 31 T cell receptor beta chains derived from one specimen sequenced in a study of blood T cell repertoires in COVID-19. Produced via immunoSEQ multiplex PCR; TCRdb's table is partial and in-frame only. The top ten hold about 0.24% of the sample, which has about 670,000 clones, just under 90% seen once. The sample taken for sequencing was peripheral blood. The receptors here all came from a young woman with acute or convalescent COVID-19.

This clone was counted between two and nine times. The chain recombines TRBV5-4 with TRBJ2-1, with TRBD2 identical over 11 bases. The germline CDR1 and CDR2 sequences are SGHNT and YYREEE (reference sequence). This CDR3 contains 19 residues. The trim removed 0 bases at V and 6 bases at J, leaving 14 bases unmatched. The CDR3 sequence: CASSLAVIAGGTLPNEQFF. As DNA, the CDR3 is TGTGCCAGCAGCTTGGCCGTAATAGCGGGGGGGACGCTCCCCAATGAGCAGTTCTTC.

This clone was picked up one time. The genes are TRBV28 and TRBJ1-2; 10 bases are shared with TRBD1. V shed 4 bases, J shed 3 bases, and the junction held 17 bases outside the gene matches. The CDR3 length is 19 residues. Germline loops: CDR1 MDHEN, CDR2 SYDVKM. The CDR3 bases are TGTGCCAGCAGTTCCCCCGACGCCGACAGGGGGCTACCAGACTATGGCTACACCTTC. It codes for CASSSPDADRGLPDYGYTF.

The chain links TRBV24-1 to TRBJ2-1, with TRBD2 matching 9 bases. V lost 5 bases and J lost 4; bases outside the gene matches: 5. The CDR3 totals 15 residues. CDR1 is KGHDR, CDR2 SFDVKD, per germline. CDR3 loop: CATSGGGGNYNEQFF. The CDR3 region has the DNA TGTGCCACCAGTGGCGGGGGGGGAAATTACAATGAGCAGTTCTTC.

This chain links TRBV18 with TRBJ1-3; 8 bases match TRBD1. This CDR3 region has 16 residues. Germline lookup yields CDR1 KGHSH and CDR2 LQKENI. V shed 6 bases and J 0 bases; nucleotides not matched to a gene: 7. CDR3 sequence: CASSTQGARSGNTIYF. The CDR3 DNA reads as TGTGCCAGCTCGACTCAGGGGGCCCGCTCTGGAAACACCATATATTTT.

The J gene is TRBJ2-1, the V gene TRBV19, with 8 bases lining up with TRBD1. There are 15 residues in the CDR3. CDR1 and CDR2 from the germline V gene are LNHDA and SQIVND (reference sequence). Losses at the gene ends were 8 bases for V and 2 bases for J; bases not matched to a gene: 8. The CDR3 here is CASGKRQGTYNEQFF. The CDR3 DNA sequence: TGTGCCAGTGGTAAACGACAGGGGACCTACAATGAGCAGTTCTTC. Full variable domain (remainder filled in from reference TRBV19 and TRBJ2-1): DGGITQSPKYLFRKEGQNVTLSCEQNLNHDAMYWYRQDPGQGLRLIYYSQIVNDFQKGDIAEGYSVSREKKESFPLTVTSAQKNPTAFYLCASGKRQGTYNEQFFGPGTRLTVL.

This chain uses TRBV6-2 or TRBV6-3 with TRBJ2-1, with TRBD1 as a possible D gene (5 bases). Germline V gives CDR1 MNHEY, CDR2 SVGEGT. The germline V and J ends were trimmed by 5 bases and 4 bases, with 12 bases remaining between them. The CDR3 extends over 14 amino acids. The CDR3: CASSKTTDYNEQFF. Here the CDR3 DNA reads TGTGCCAGCAGTAAGACGACAGATTACAATGAGCAGTTCTTC.

In its sample, this clone was seen a few times. The rearrangement uses TRBV2 and TRBJ2-5, with D possibly TRBD2 on 6 matching bases. The germline V gene encodes CDR1 SNHLY and CDR2 FYNNEI. The CDR3 length is 15 residues. The V and J ends lost 6 bases and 1 base respectively, with 15 bases between them. The CDR3 bases are TGTGCCAGCAGACCGGGACTTCTACTCCAAGAGACCCAGTACTTC. Protein product: CASRPGLLLQETQYF.

This chain connects TRBV2 to TRBJ2-3; TRBD2 matches at 10 bases. V dropped 7 bases and J dropped 6; count of bases not matched to a gene: 10. CDR1 and CDR2 (germline): SNHLY, FYNNEI. The CDR3 is 15 amino acids. As DNA, the CDR3 is TGTGCCAGCAAGGAGCGGGGGGGGAGGAGGGATACGCAGTATTTT. It specifies CASKERGGRRDTQYF.

The genes are TRBV18 and TRBJ2-7, with D unresolved. The CDR3 contains 15 residues. V lost 2 bases and J lost 4, with 15 bases in between. Germline CDR1 reads KGHSH; CDR2 reads LQKENI. The CDR3 DNA reads TGTGCCAGCTCACCAGGGCCGAAGGCCTTTTACGAGCAGTACTTC. Its protein product is CASSPGPKAFYEQYF.

This chain links TRBV6-4 with TRBJ2-2, with D unclear. The germline V gene encodes CDR1 MRHNA and CDR2 SNTAGT. The CDR3 covers 14 residues. Trimming took 3 bases from V and 5 from J, leaving 10 bases between them. The CDR3 spells CASSETATTGELFF. In DNA, the CDR3 is TGTGCCAGCAGTGAGACGGCGACTACCGGGGAGCTGTTTTTT.

The rearrangement links TRBV5-5 to TRBJ1-2; 8 bases line up with TRBD1. The CDR3 covers 16 residues. Germline loops: CDR1 SGHKS, CDR2 YYEKEE (reference sequence). J gave up 7 bases and V 0 bases, and 11 bases lay outside the gene matches. The CDR3 DNA sequence: TGTGCCAGCAGCTTGGAGTTCCCTGCAGGGGGCTTTGGCTACACCTTC. The encoded protein is CASSLEFPAGGFGYTF.

The chain couples TRBV29-1 to TRBJ1-1; D may be TRBD1 (6 bases). Germline loops: CDR1 SQVTM, CDR2 ANQGSEA. The CDR3 sequence is 12 residues long. V lost 7 bases and J lost 2, with 11 bases in between. This CDR3 is CSGNRVNTEAFF. CDR3 DNA sequence: TGCAGCGGCAACAGGGTAAACACTGAAGCTTTCTTT. Combining the CDR3 with reference TRBV29-1 and TRBJ1-1 gives the whole variable domain SAVISQKPSRDICQRGTSLTIQCQVDSQVTMMFWYRQQPGQSLTLIATANQGSEATYESGFVIDKFPISRPNLTFSTLTVSNMSPEDSSIYLCSGNRVNTEAFFGQGTRLTVV.

The rearrangement joins TRBV30 to TRBJ1-2, with 8 bases lining up with TRBD1. V dropped 3 bases and J dropped 1; count of bases not matched to a gene: 4. The CDR3 sequence is 14 residues long. Germline CDR1 and CDR2: GTSNPN and SVGIG (reference sequence). The CDR3 bases are TGTGCCTGGAGACCTGACAGGGGTAACTATGGCTACACCTTC. This codes for CAWRPDRGNYGYTF.

This chain joins TRBV6-5 and TRBJ2-7; 10 bases fit TRBD2. V dropped 8 bases and J dropped 3; count of bases not matched to a gene: 10. This CDR3 comprises 15 residues. Germline-derived CDR1 and CDR2 are MNHEY and SVGAGI. CDR3 DNA sequence: TGTGCCAGCGGATTAACTAGCGGGGAGTACTACGAGCAGTACTTC. Encoded protein: CASGLTSGEYYEQYF.

The genes are TRBV5-4 and TRBJ1-2, with 8 nucleotides matching TRBD1. This CDR3 region has 17 residues. From germline, CDR1 is SGHNT and CDR2 YYREEE (reference sequence). V lost 4 bases, J lost 6 bases, and 17 bases stayed unmatched. In DNA, the CDR3 is TGTGCCAGCAGCAGGGGGGCAGGGGGCATGTCGACGGATGGCTACACCTTC. Protein product: CASSRGAGGMSTDGYTF.

This chain joins TRBV5-1 and TRBJ1-1; no definite D call. This CDR3 has 14 residues. V shed 0 bases and J shed 0 bases, with 6 bases lying between them. Germline V gives CDR1 SGHRS, CDR2 YFSETQ. In DNA, the CDR3 is TGCGCCAGCAGCTTGGACATATTGAACACTGAAGCTTTCTTT. As protein: CASSLDILNTEAFF.

The V call is TRBV7-3, the J call TRBJ2-3; D might be TRBD2 (6 bases). Looked up from germline, CDR1 is SGHTA and CDR2 is FQGTGA. This CDR3 is 16 amino acids long. Trimming shortened V by 4 bases and J by 4 bases, and 18 bases separated the two germline ends. CDR3 in DNA: TGTGCCAGCAGCTCGCCGGGAGAAAAGGGGCCAGATACGCAGTATTTT. It codes for CASSSPGEKGPDTQYF.

The V and J genes are TRBV25-1 and TRBJ1-1; no definite D call. Between the trimmed V and J ends, which lost 4 bases and 3 bases, there was a span of 9 bases. This CDR3 is built from 13 residues. Germline V gives CDR1 MGHDK, CDR2 SYGVNS. CDR3 bases: TGTGCCAGCAGTGGCGGGAGGTACACTGAAGCTTTCTTT. Residues: CASSGGRYTEAFF.

This chain links TRBV7-2 with TRBJ1-5; possible D gene TRBD1, 5 bases. This CDR3 region has 14 residues. V was clipped by 1 base and J by 7 bases, with 11 bases between them. CDR1 and CDR2 from the germline V gene are SGHTA and FQGNSA. The CDR3 DNA follows: TGTGCCAGCAGCTTAGGGGGGGAAAAACAGCCCCAGCATTTT. Translation: CASSLGGEKQPQHF.

This clone was found a few times. V is TRBV19 and J is TRBJ1-6; the match to TRBD1 covers 8 bases. After removal of 5 bases from V and 9 bases from J, the junction contained 6 bases not matched to a gene. Germline V CDR1 and CDR2: LNHDA, SQIVND (reference sequence). The CDR3 contains 14 residues. The CDR3 DNA follows: TGTGCCAGTAGTGCCCAGGGGGCGCGTTCACCCCTCCACTTT. Encoded protein: CASSAQGARSPLHF.

This clone was detected only once. This sequence joins TRBV11-2 and TRBJ1-4; 9 positions agree with TRBD1. CDR3 length equals 16 residues. V shed 7 bases, J shed 5 bases, and the junction held 11 bases outside the gene matches. In germline, CDR1 is SGHAT, CDR2 FQNNGV. The CDR3 DNA is TGTGCCAGCACCCGGACAGGGGTATTGGGGAATGAAAAACTGTTTTTT. This encodes CASTRTGVLGNEKLFF. The whole variable domain, remainder taken from reference TRBV11-2 and TRBJ1-4, is EAGVAQSPRYKIIEKRQSVAFWCNPISGHATLYWYQQILGQGPKLLIQFQNNGVVDDSQLPKDRFSAERLKGVDSTLKIQPAKLEDSAVYLCASTRTGVLGNEKLFFGSGTQLSVL.

The chain combines TRBV6-4 with TRBJ2-1; TRBD2 might be the D (7 bases). The V end lost 0 bases, the J end lost 10 bases, and 13 bases lay between the germline ends. Germline loops: CDR1 MRHNA, CDR2 SNTAGT. This CDR3 contains 14 residues. In nucleotides, the CDR3 is TGTGCCAGCAGTGACTCTGGGGGGGGCAAAGAGCAGTTCTTC. The encoded protein is CASSDSGGGKEQFF.

The genes are TRBV7-3 and TRBJ2-7; TRBD1 matches at 8 bases. The CDR3 is made up of 14 amino acids. Per germline, CDR1 SGHTA and CDR2 FQGTGA. V shed 3 bases, J shed 6 bases, and the junction held 7 bases outside the gene matches. This CDR3 is CASSFTGGSGEQYF. The CDR3 coding sequence is TGTGCCAGCAGCTTTACAGGGGGGAGCGGCGAGCAGTACTTC.

The gene calls are TRBV11-1 and TRBJ2-4, with TRBD1 identical over 8 bases. Germline V lookup: CDR1 SGHAT, CDR2 FQDESV (reference sequence). The junction had 6 bases not matched to a gene; V was cut back by 6 bases and J by 11 bases. The CDR3 loop spans 12 amino acids. This CDR3 reads CASSPDRGVQYF. The CDR3 DNA reads as TGTGCCAGCAGTCCAGACAGGGGAGTTCAGTACTTC. Variable domain in full (rest from reference TRBV11-1 and TRBJ2-4): EAEVAQSPRYKITEKSQAVAFWCDPISGHATLYWYRQILGQGPELLVQFQDESVVDDSQLPKDRFSAERLKGVDSTLKIQPAELGDSAMYLCASSPDRGVQYFGAGTRLSVL.

This chain joins TRBV2 and TRBJ2-1, with D possibly TRBD2 on 6 matching bases. Germline V gives CDR1 SNHLY, CDR2 FYNNEI. This CDR3 is built from 15 residues. The ends were cut back, 6 bases at V and 3 bases at J, with 15 bases in the middle. The CDR3 bases are TGTGCCAGCAGGGAGGGTCGGACAAACTACAATGAGCAGTTCTTC. This encodes CASREGRTNYNEQFF.

V gene TRBV11-2 combines with J gene TRBJ2-3; 11 positions agree with TRBD2. Per germline, CDR1 SGHAT and CDR2 FQNNGV. V lost 5 bases to trimming and J lost 5 bases; unmatched junction nucleotides: 3. This CDR3 region has 14 residues. The CDR3 sequence is CASSRGLAEDTQYF. The DNA of the CDR3 is TGTGCCAGCAGCCGGGGACTAGCGGAAGATACGCAGTATTTT.

This chain links TRBV6-5 with TRBJ2-1, with 7 positions matching TRBD2. This CDR3 comprises 15 residues. Per the germline V gene, CDR1 is MNHEY and CDR2 is SVGAGI. V lost 0 bases to trimming and J lost 8 bases; unmatched junction nucleotides: 7. CDR3 sequence reads: CASSYSEGGNDEQFF. Here the CDR3 DNA reads TGTGCCAGCAGTTACTCGGAGGGAGGGAACGATGAGCAGTTCTTC.

This chain uses TRBV12-5 with TRBJ2-7; the D is unclear. V gave up 1 base and J gave up 3 bases, with 7 bases separating them. Germline V gene lookup returns CDR1 LGHNT and CDR2 FRNRAP. The CDR3 contains 13 residues. CDR3 in amino acids: CASGLGLDYEQYF. The CDR3, as DNA: TGTGCTAGTGGTTTGGGACTGGACTACGAGCAGTACTTC.

The chain joins TRBV4-3 to TRBJ1-1, with TRBD1 as a possible D gene (5 bases). The CDR3 is made up of 14 amino acids. V dropped 0 bases and J dropped 7 bases, with 12 bases sitting between them. Germline CDR1 LGHNA, CDR2 YSLEER. The CDR3 spells CASSQEEGPDEAFF. The DNA for the CDR3 is TGCGCCAGCAGCCAAGAGGAGGGGCCAGATGAAGCTTTCTTT.

The chain combines TRBV12-5 with TRBJ1-5; D is unresolved. V lost 2 bases, J lost 0 bases, and 8 bases lay in between. The CDR3 runs to 15 residues. Germline lookup yields CDR1 LGHNT and CDR2 FRNRAP. The CDR3 DNA sequence: TGTGCTAGTGGTTTGTTGGCAGGTAGCAATCAGCCCCAGCATTTT. Its protein product is CASGLLAGSNQPQHF.

This chain joins TRBV28 and TRBJ1-2, with TRBD1 as a possible D gene (5 bases). The CDR3 spans 14 residues. Deletions cut 6 bases from V and 2 bases from J, with 13 bases between. Germline-derived CDR1 and CDR2 are MDHEN and SYDVKM. CDR3 nucleotide sequence: TGTGCCAGCAGCCCCCTTAGACAGAACTATGGCTACACCTTC. Its translation: CASSPLRQNYGYTF.